This T cell receptor (beta chain) comes out of a study of CD8 T cells in ankylosing spondylitis. Findings of the study overall: Matched ankylosing spondylitis synovial fluid reportedly showed significant enrichment of disease-linked clones.

This clonotype has at least ten counts. No antigen is known for it. Germline loops: CDR1 SGDLS, CDR2 YYNGEE. V lost 4 bases and J lost 9; bases outside the gene matches: 9. The CDR3 runs to 15 residues. Library preparation for TCR beta used quantitative 5'-RACE with molecular barcodes. TCRdb independently ran MiXCR on the 5' RACE reads; one entry per CDR3 protein. There are some 250,000 distinct CDR3 sequences in the sample; approximately 11% occur only once, and roughly 6.8% lies in the top ten. The TCR was taken from a male donor with ankylosing spondylitis or in good health (not recorded which). Sequencing used blood, either unsorted or a sorted T cell fraction (not recorded which). The chain links TRBV9 to TRBJ2-1, with 11 bases that match TRBD2. CDR3 nucleotides: TGTGCCAGCAGCATTAGCGGGGGGGCCCAGACTGAGCAGTTCTTC. Protein product: CASSISGGAQTEQFF.